This T cell receptor (beta chain) was observed in a study of blood T cells in healthy people across ages. A word on this clonotype: Its antigen remains unidentified.

Study results and caveats: Age showed a roughly linear inverse relationship with TCR beta diversity per million T cells.

V shed 2 bases and J shed 5 bases, with 12 bases lying between them. Germline CDR1 and CDR2: SNHLY and FYNNEI. The CDR3 has 15 residues. The use of a sample-barcoded 5' primer and a J-beta primer mix characterized a second PCR of about 7 to 12 cycles. MiXCR, applied by TCRdb to the 5' RACE reads, yields one record per CDR3 protein. The sample lists fewer than 600,000 distinct CDR3 sequences, about a quarter occurring once. The same sample was also studied in work on T cells of mothers and their children.

Specimen: blood. This receptor was identified in a boy aged 2 to 10 in good health. The rearrangement joins TRBV2 to TRBJ2-2, with unresolved D. The CDR3 nucleotides read TGTGCCAGCAGTGAAAGGCGTTCCGGGACCGGGGAGCTGTTTTTT. Translation: CASSERRSGTGELFF.